Each of the 11 T cell receptor beta chains below was sequenced from the same sample in a study of Graves' ophthalmopathy and Graves' hyperthyroidism. Transcripts of RNA were the source for amplifying TCR beta CDR3 regions. Second-round multiplex PCR came after first-round RT-PCR with HTBI primers. TCRdb reprocessed the multiplex PCR reads with MiXCR, giving one entry per CDR3 protein. The repertoire holds approximately 700,000 distinct CDR3 sequences, with around 40% as singletons. Sequencing was performed on peripheral blood. The receptor source for this set is an adult man with Graves' ophthalmopathy.

The chain combines TRBV2 with TRBJ1-2, with D maybe TRBD1 (5 bases). The germline V gene has CDR1 SNHLY and CDR2 FYNNEI. This CDR3 comprises 13 residues. CDR3 protein: CARDSGTNYGYTF. The CDR3 DNA follows: TGTGCTAGAGATTCCGGGACCAACTATGGCTACACCTTC.

The CDR3 DNA reads TGCAGCGGGGACAGGGGTGGCTATGGCTACACCTTC. It translates to CSGDRGGYGYTF. The chain recombines TRBV29-1 with TRBJ1-2; 10 bases fit TRBD1. This CDR3 is built from 12 residues. CDR1 is SQVTM and CDR2 is ANQGSEA in the germline V gene. V gave up 7 bases and J gave up 4 bases; unmatched junction bases: 3.

The J gene is TRBJ2-6, the V gene TRBV19, with a possible D match to TRBD1 (6 bases). The V end was cut by 7 bases, the J end by 0 bases, with 19 bases between. The CDR3 has 18 residues. Germline V gene sequence: CDR1 LNHDA, CDR2 SQIVND (reference sequence). CDR3 protein: CASTDKGHVSSGANVLTF. CDR3 DNA sequence: TGTGCCAGTACCGACAAGGGACACGTCAGCTCTGGGGCCAACGTCCTGACTTTC.

The chain uses TRBV10-3 and TRBJ2-3; 8 bases map to TRBD1. V trimming: 7 bases; J trimming: 2 bases; junction bases outside the gene matches: 8. CDR1 and CDR2 (germline): ENHRY, SYGVKD. The CDR3 runs 15 residues. The CDR3 region is CAITSDRGATDTQYF. CDR3 bases: TGTGCCATCACATCCGACAGGGGCGCCACAGATACGCAGTATTTT.

Ten or more counts support this clonotype. The junction does not match germline at one end; this may be a read error. This rearrangement joins TRBV7-7 to TRBJ2-5; tentatively, D is TRBD1 (6 bases). Germline CDR1 is SSHAT and CDR2 is FNYEAQ (reference sequence). This CDR3 is built from 15 residues. CDR3 in DNA: TGTGCTAGCAGCTTAGTAGGGGGTGAGCAAGAGACCCAGTACTTC. This sequence encodes CASSLVGGEQETQYF.

As concerns this clonotype: Being one base from a much bigger clone, this may be a read error. The J gene is TRBJ2-2, the V gene TRBV29-1; TRBD2 is a possible D gene (5 bases). The CDR3 totals 14 residues. The V gene's germline CDR1 is SQVTM and CDR2 ANQGSEA. The DNA for the CDR3 is TGCAGCACTGAAAAGGACGGTTCCACCGGGGAGCTGCTTTTT. Its translation: CSTEKDGSTGELLF.

This clonotype was counted many times. This rearrangement joins TRBV29-1 to TRBJ2-7, with D perhaps assigned TRBD1 or TRBD2 (5 bases each). CDR1 SQVTM and CDR2 ANQGSEA come from the germline V gene. The CDR3 sequence is 13 residues long. Trimming left V 1 base short and J 3 bases short, with 10 bases between. This CDR3 is CSVEGGSGYEQYF. The CDR3, as DNA: TGCAGCGTTGAAGGGGGGAGCGGCTACGAGCAGTACTTC.

V and J are TRBV20-1 and TRBJ1-1; 7 positions match TRBD1. The V and J ends lost 4 bases and 0 bases, in that order; junction bases with no gene match: 5. CDR3 length: 14 residues. From germline, CDR1 is DFQATT and CDR2 SNEGSKA (reference sequence). The CDR3 protein is CSANRDSMNTEAFF. For the CDR3, the DNA is TGCAGTGCTAACCGGGACAGCATGAACACTGAAGCTTTCTTT.

A remark on this clonotype: A much larger clonotype is one base distant, so this may be a read error. This chain uses TRBV10-3 with TRBJ2-5; tentatively, D is TRBD1 (6 bases). The CDR3 runs 13 residues. Germline CDR1 reads ENHRY; CDR2 reads SYGVKD. The CDR3 loop reads CAISGAEGETQNF. The CDR3 DNA sequence: TGTGCCATCAGCGGGGCCGAGGGGGAGACCCAGAACTTC.

This clonotype was recorded many times. This chain connects TRBV19 to TRBJ2-7; 10 bases are a match to TRBD2. The junction had 6 bases not matched to a gene; V was cut back by 5 bases and J by 5 bases. The CDR3 consists of 14 residues. The germline gives CDR1 LNHDA, CDR2 SQIVND (reference sequence). CDR3: CASSPAGGHDEQYF. For the CDR3, the DNA is TGTGCCAGTAGTCCAGCGGGAGGGCACGACGAGCAGTACTTC.

The V call is TRBV20-1, the J call TRBJ1-5; D might be TRBD1 (6 bases). V dropped 1 base and J dropped 4 bases, with 20 bases sitting between them. Germline CDR1 reads DFQATT; CDR2 reads SNEGSKA (reference sequence). CDR3 size: 17 residues. CDR3 DNA: TGCAGTGCTAGAGTAACTCCCGGGACAATAGTTAATCAGCCCCAGCATTTT. As protein: CSARVTPGTIVNQPQHF.